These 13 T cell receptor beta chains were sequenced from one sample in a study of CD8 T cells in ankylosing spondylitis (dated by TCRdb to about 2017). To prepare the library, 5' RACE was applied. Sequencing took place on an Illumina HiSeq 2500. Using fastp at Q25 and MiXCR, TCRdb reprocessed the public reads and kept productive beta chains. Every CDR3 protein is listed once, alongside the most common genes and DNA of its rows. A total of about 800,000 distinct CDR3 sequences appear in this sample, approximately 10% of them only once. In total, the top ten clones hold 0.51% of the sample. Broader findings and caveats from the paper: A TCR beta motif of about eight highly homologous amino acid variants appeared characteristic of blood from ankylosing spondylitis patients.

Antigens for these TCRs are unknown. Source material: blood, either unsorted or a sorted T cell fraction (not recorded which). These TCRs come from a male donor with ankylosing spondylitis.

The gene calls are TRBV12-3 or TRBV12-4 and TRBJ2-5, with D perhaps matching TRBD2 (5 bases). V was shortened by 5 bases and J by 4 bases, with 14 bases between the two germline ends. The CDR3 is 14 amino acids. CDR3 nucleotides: TGTGCCAGCAGTGATGGGAGTTTAGGAGAGACCCAGTACTTC. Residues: CASSDGSLGETQYF.

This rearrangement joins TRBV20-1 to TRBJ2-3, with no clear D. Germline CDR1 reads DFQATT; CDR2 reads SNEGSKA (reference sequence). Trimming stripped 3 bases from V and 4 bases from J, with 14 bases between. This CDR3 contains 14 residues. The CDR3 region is CSARFLAFPDTQYF. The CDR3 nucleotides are TGCAGTGCTAGGTTTTTAGCTTTTCCAGATACGCAGTATTTT.

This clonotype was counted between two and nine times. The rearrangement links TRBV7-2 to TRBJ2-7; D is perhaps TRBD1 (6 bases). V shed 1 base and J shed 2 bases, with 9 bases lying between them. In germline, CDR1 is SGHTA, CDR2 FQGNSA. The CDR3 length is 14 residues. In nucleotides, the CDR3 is TGTGCCAGCAGCTTAGACAGGGACGCCTACGAGCAGTACTTC. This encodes CASSLDRDAYEQYF.

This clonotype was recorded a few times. CDR3 nucleotides: TGCGCCAGCAGCCCAGCCCGACTAGCGAACTACAATGAGCAGTTCTTC. It codes for CASSPARLANYNEQFF. The gene calls are TRBV4-1 and TRBJ2-1, with 8 nucleotides matching TRBD2. Looked up from germline, CDR1 is MGHRA and CDR2 is YSYEKL. CDR3 length equals 16 residues. The J segment lost 3 bases and the V segment lost 4 bases, leaving 8 bases of the junction unmatched.

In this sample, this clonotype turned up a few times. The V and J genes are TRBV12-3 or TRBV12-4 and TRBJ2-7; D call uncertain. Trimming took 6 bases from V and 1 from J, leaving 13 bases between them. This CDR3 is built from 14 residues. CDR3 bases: TGTGCCAGCAGCCTTAGGGCGTTATCCTACGAGCAGTACTTC. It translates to CASSLRALSYEQYF.

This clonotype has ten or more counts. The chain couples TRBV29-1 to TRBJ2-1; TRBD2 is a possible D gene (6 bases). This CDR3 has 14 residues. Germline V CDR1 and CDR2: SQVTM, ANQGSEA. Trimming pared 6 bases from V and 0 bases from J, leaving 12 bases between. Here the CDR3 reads CSVGQGLSYNEQFF. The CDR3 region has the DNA TGCAGCGTGGGGCAGGGACTCTCCTACAATGAGCAGTTCTTC.

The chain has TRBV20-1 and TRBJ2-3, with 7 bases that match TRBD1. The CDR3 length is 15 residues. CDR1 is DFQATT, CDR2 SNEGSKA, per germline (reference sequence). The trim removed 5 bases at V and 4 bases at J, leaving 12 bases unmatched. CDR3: CSAAQAGTVPDTQYF. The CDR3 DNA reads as TGCAGTGCTGCGCAAGCCGGGACAGTGCCAGATACGCAGTATTTT.

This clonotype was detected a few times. The CDR3 sequence: CASSFFRDSYLAKNIQYF. The CDR3 coding sequence is TGTGCCAGCAGCTTCTTCCGGGACAGTTATCTAGCCAAAAACATTCAGTACTTC. The V call is TRBV5-6, the J call TRBJ2-4, with TRBD1 matching over 7 bases. Germline-derived CDR1 and CDR2 are SGHDT and YYEEEE. Trimming cost V 2 bases and J 0 bases; bases outside gene matches: 11. This CDR3 is 18 amino acids long. The full variable domain, its missing parts supplied by reference TRBV5-6 and TRBJ2-4, is DAGVTQSPTHLIKTRGQQVTLRCSPKSGHDTVSWYQQALGQGPQFIFQYYEEEERQRGNFPDRFSGHQFPNYSSELNVNALLLGDSALYLCASSFFRDSYLAKNIQYFGAGTRLSVL.

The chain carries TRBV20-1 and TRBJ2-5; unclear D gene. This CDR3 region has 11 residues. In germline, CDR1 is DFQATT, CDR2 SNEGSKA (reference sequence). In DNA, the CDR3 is TGCGTCTGGCGGCACGGAGAGACCCAGTACTTC. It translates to CVWRHGETQYF.

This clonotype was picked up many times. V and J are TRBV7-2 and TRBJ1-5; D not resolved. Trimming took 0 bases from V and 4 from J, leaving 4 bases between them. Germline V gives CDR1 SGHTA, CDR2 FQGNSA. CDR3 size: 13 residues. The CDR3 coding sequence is TGTGCCAGCAGCTTAGCCCTTAATCAGCCCCAGCATTTT. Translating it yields CASSLALNQPQHF.

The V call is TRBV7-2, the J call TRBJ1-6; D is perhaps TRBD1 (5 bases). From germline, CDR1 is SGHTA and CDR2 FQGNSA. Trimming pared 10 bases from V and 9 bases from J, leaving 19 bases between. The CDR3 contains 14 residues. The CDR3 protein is CAIKGTTGGSPLHF. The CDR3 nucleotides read TGTGCCATCAAAGGGACCACGGGAGGTTCACCCCTCCACTTT. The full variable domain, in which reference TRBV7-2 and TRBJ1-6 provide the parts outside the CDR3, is GAGVSQSPSNKVTEKGKDVELRCDPISGHTALYWYRQSLGQGLEFLIYFQGNSAPDKSGLPSDRFSAERTGGSVSTLTIQRTQQEDSAVYLCAIKGTTGGSPLHFGNGTRLTVT.

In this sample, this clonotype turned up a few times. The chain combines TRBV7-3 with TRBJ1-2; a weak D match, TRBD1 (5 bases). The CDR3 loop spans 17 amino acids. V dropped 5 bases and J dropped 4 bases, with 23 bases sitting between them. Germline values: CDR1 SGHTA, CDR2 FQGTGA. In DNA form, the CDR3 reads TGTGCCAGCAGCCCTACCGCCTCCCGGGGGTCAAGCTATGGCTACACCTTC. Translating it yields CASSPTASRGSSYGYTF.

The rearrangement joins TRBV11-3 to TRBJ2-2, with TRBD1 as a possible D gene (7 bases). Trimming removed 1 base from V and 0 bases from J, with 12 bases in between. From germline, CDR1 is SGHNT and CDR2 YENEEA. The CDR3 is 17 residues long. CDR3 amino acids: CASSLGRGQPNTGELFF. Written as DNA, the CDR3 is TGTGCCAGCAGCTTAGGGCGGGGACAGCCGAACACCGGGGAGCTGTTTTTT.